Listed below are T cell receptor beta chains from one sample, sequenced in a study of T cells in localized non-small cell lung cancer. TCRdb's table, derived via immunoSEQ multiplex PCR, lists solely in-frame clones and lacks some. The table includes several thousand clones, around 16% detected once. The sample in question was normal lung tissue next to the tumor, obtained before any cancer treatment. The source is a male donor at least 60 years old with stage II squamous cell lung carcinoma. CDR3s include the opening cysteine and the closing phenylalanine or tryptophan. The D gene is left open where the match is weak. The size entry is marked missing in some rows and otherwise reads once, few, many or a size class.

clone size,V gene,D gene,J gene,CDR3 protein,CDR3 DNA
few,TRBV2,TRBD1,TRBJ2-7,CASSAAGTGAHEQYF,TGTGCCAGCAGTGCTGCCGGGACAGGGGCCCACGAGCAGTACTTC
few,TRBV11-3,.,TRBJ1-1,CASSREGYGTEAFF,TGTGCCAGCAGCCGAGAAGGGTACGGAACTGAAGCTTTCTTT
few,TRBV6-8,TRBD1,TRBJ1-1,CASSLGGWGEAFF,TGTGCCAGCAGTTTAGGGGGCTGGGGTGAAGCTTTCTTT
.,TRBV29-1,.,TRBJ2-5,CSARRTGTIQETQYF,TGCAGCGCTAGGAGGACAGGGACTATCCAAGAGACCCAGTACTTC
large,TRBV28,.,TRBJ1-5,CASRPDTPGNQPQHF,TGTGCCAGCAGACCTGACACCCCAGGGAATCAGCCCCAGCATTTT
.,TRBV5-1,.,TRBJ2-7,CASSLADHPGGYEQYF,TGCGCCAGCAGCTTGGCCGACCATCCTGGCGGCTACGAGCAGTACTTC
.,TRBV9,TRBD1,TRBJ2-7,CASSVERGRRSYSVEQYF,TGTGCCAGCAGCGTAGAGAGGGGGCGCCGTTCGTATTCGGTCGAGCAGTACTTC
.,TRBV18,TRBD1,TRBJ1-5,CASSTGGPDQPQHF,TGTGCCAGCTCCACAGGGGGCCCTGATCAGCCCCAGCATTTT
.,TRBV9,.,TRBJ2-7,CASSPKGGFFEQYF,TGTGCCAGCAGCCCCAAGGGAGGATTTTTCGAGCAGTACTTC
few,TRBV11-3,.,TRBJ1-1,CASSAQGMNTEAFF,TGTGCCAGCAGCGCGCAGGGGATGAACACTGAAGCTTTCTTT
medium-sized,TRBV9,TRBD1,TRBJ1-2,CASSGGTATNYGYTF,TGTGCCAGCAGTGGAGGGACAGCGACTAACTATGGCTACACCTTC
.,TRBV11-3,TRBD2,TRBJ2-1,CASSSSGDAYNEQFF,TGTGCCAGCAGCTCTAGCGGGGACGCCTACAATGAGCAGTTCTTC
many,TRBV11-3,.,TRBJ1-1,CASSLQSGPTEAFF,TGTGCCAGCAGCCTTCAATCCGGGCCCACTGAAGCTTTCTTT
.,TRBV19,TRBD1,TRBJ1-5,CASTGQGRDQPQHF,TGTGCCAGCACGGGACAGGGGCGTGATCAGCCCCAGCATTTT
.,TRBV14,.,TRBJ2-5,CASSHGIQETQYF,TGTGCCAGCAGCCACGGTATCCAAGAGACCCAGTACTTC
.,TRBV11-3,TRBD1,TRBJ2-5,CASSRWDSKETQYF,TGTGCCAGCAGCAGATGGGACAGCAAAGAGACCCAGTACTTC
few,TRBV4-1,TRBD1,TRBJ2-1,CASSQDWTGGNEQFF,TGCGCCAGCAGCCAAGATTGGACAGGGGGCAATGAGCAGTTCTTC
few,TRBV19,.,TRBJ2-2,CASSTTAYTGELFF,TGTGCCAGTAGTACTACAGCCTACACCGGGGAGCTGTTTTTT
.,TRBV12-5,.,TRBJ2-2,CASGLQGLTGELFF,TGTGCTAGTGGTTTGCAAGGGTTAACCGGGGAGCTGTTTTTT
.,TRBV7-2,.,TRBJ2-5,CASSFGGKVTQYF,TGTGCCAGCAGCTTTGGGGGAAAGGTGACCCAGTACTTC
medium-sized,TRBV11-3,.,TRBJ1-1,CASSLVTGSPLNTEAFF,TGTGCCAGCAGCCTCGTTACAGGCAGTCCCCTGAACACTGAAGCTTTCTTT
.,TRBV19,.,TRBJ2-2,CASTLRTGELFF,TGTGCCAGTACCCTGAGAACCGGGGAGCTGTTTTTT
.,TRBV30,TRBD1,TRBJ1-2,CAWSEPGTGGYGYTF,TGTGCCTGGAGTGAACCTGGGACAGGGGGGTATGGCTACACCTTC
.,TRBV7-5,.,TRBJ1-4,CASSLAGTVNEKLFF,TGTGCCAGCAGCTTGGCCGGGACAGTTAATGAAAAACTGTTTTTT
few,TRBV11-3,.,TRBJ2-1,CASSFSGAYNEQFF,TGTGCCAGCAGTTTTAGCGGTGCCTACAATGAGCAGTTCTTC
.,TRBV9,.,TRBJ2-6,CASRSAANVLTF,TGTGCCAGCAGGTCGGCGGCCAACGTCCTGACTTTC
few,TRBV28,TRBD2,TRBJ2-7,CASSSRTSGTVYEQYF,TGTGCCAGCAGCTCAAGGACTAGCGGGACGGTCTACGAGCAGTACTTC
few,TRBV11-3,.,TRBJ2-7,CASSQNAGSSYEQYF,TGTGCCAGCAGCCAGAACGCGGGGAGCTCCTACGAGCAGTACTTC
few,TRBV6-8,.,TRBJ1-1,CASSYSDLLRTEAFF,TGTGCCAGCAGTTACTCTGACCTCTTAAGGACTGAAGCTTTCTTT
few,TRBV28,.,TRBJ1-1,CASSLFGAFTEAFF,TGTGCCAGCAGTTTGTTTGGGGCTTTCACTGAAGCTTTCTTT
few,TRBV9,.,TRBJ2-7,CASSVLRPYEQYF,TGTGCCAGCAGTGTGTTGAGGCCCTACGAGCAGTACTTC
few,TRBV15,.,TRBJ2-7,CATSRGGWNSYEQYF,TGTGCCACCAGCAGAGGGGGCTGGAACTCCTACGAGCAGTACTTC
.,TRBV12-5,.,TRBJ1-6,CASGEGNSPLHF,TGTGCCAGCGGGGAAGGTAATTCACCCCTCCACTTT
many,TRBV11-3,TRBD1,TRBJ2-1,CASSPFGQGSTYNEQFF,TGTGCCAGCAGCCCCTTCGGACAGGGGTCAACCTACAATGAGCAGTTCTTC
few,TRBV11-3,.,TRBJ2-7,CASSSNKERPYEQYF,TGTGCCAGCAGCTCCAACAAGGAACGTCCCTACGAGCAGTACTTC
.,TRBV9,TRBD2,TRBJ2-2,CASSRGPLGGGADTGELFF,TGTGCCAGCAGCAGAGGGCCCCTTGGCGGGGGGGCGGACACCGGGGAGCTGTTTTTT
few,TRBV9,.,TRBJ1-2,CASSVNLGLRYGYTF,TGTGCCAGCAGCGTGAACCTGGGACTGCGGTATGGCTACACCTTC
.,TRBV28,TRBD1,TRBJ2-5,CASGPPDRAVETQYF,TGTGCCAGCGGACCCCCGGACAGGGCGGTGGAGACCCAGTACTTC
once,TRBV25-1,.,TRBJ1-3,CASSQGRNTIYF,TGTGCCAGCTCTCAAGGGAGGAACACCATATATTTT
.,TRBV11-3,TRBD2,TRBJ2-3,CASSLGAGGSFTDTQYF,TGTGCCAGCAGCTTGGGCGCGGGAGGGTCTTTCACAGATACGCAGTATTTT
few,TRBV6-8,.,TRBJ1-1,CASSFGDISRGTEAFF,TGTGCCAGCAGTTTCGGCGACATATCTCGCGGCACTGAAGCTTTCTTT
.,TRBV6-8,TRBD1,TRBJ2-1,CASSSDWDRVYNEQFF,TGTGCCAGCAGTTCCGACTGGGACAGGGTCTACAATGAGCAGTTCTTC
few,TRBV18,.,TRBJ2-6,CASSLGSAGANVLTF,TGTGCCAGCTCCTTAGGCAGCGCTGGGGCCAACGTCCTGACTTTC